The 25 T cell receptor beta chains reported below all come from one sample, sequenced in a study of human T cells and chemical hapten exposure (dated by TCRdb to about 2021). Library preparation employed RACE. These reads were obtained on a NextSeq 500. The public reads were reanalyzed by TCRdb: fastp trimming at Q25, MiXCR alignment, in-frame beta chains only. Entries that share a CDR3 protein sequence are merged under the most common genes and DNA. Recorded for this sample are about 76,000 distinct CDR3 sequences; 13% of them occurred a single time. The top ten clones comprise around 5.8% of the sample. The time point label on this specimen signifies: patch test 3, about 24 weeks after DPC sensitization. The treatment or condition label here, explained by the study, means: therapeutic diphenylcyclopropenone sensitization with weekly scalp DPC. The starting material was whole blood, obtained in connection with sensitization to the hapten diphenylcyclopropenone (DPC). Receptors originate from a woman aged 50 to 60 with alopecia areata. Some clones in this sample may be carry-over from other donors' samples.

This clonotype was seen ten or more times. The chain carries TRBV24-1 and TRBJ2-1; weak D call: TRBD1 (6 bases). V was trimmed by 4 bases and J by 0 bases, leaving 12 bases between them. The CDR3 sequence is 16 residues long. Germline CDR1 KGHDR, CDR2 SFDVKD. In DNA, the CDR3 is TGTGCCACCAGTGACCAAACAGGGAGCTCCTACAATGAGCAGTTCTTC. Residues: CATSDQTGSSYNEQFF.

The V call is TRBV11-2, the J call TRBJ2-6; no clear D. Germline assignment: CDR1 SGHAT and CDR2 FQNNGV. CDR3 length: 16 amino acids. Trimming pared 5 bases from V and 0 bases from J, leaving 11 bases between. Here the CDR3 reads CASSPRTVSGANVLTF. As DNA, the CDR3 is TGTGCCAGCAGCCCCCGGACGGTCTCTGGGGCCAACGTCCTGACTTTC.

This clonotype was counted only a few times. The gene calls are TRBV28 and TRBJ2-1; TRBD2 aligns across 14 bases. V lost 5 bases to trimming and J lost 6 bases; unmatched junction nucleotides: 12. This CDR3 has 18 residues. Per germline, CDR1 MDHEN and CDR2 SYDVKM. For the CDR3, the DNA is TGTGCCAGCAGTGGGACTAGCGGGAGAGTAGGGTCACGCAATGAGCAGTTCTTC. As protein: CASSGTSGRVGSRNEQFF.

The chain employs TRBV7-9 and TRBJ2-7, with 9 bases matching TRBD2. This CDR3 region has 14 residues. The germline gives CDR1 SEHNR, CDR2 FQNEAQ (reference sequence). V lost 5 bases, J lost 4 bases, and 6 bases stayed unmatched. CDR3 nucleotides: TGTGCCAGCAGCCCCCCGCGGGAGGGGTACGAGCAGTACTTC. This translates into CASSPPREGYEQYF.

This chain connects TRBV7-8 to TRBJ1-6; TRBD1 agrees at 7 bases. V gave up 4 bases and J gave up 5 bases; unmatched junction bases: 2. CDR3 length: 14 residues. From germline, CDR1 is SGHVS and CDR2 FQNEAQ. For the CDR3, the DNA is TGTGCCAGCAGCTGGGGACAGCATAATTCACCCCTCCACTTT. Protein: CASSWGQHNSPLHF.

This clonotype appeared a few times. This sequence joins TRBV19 and TRBJ2-2; D gene ambiguous. CDR3 length: 16 residues. The ends were cut back, 4 bases at V and 2 bases at J, with 14 bases in the middle. From germline, CDR1 is LNHDA and CDR2 SQIVND (reference sequence). The CDR3 DNA reads as TGTGCCAGTAGTACGGCCTTAGAGAGAAACACCGGGGAGCTGTTTTTT. Amino acids: CASSTALERNTGELFF. The full variable domain, its missing parts supplied by reference TRBV19 and TRBJ2-2, is DGGITQSPKYLFRKEGQNVTLSCEQNLNHDAMYWYRQDPGQGLRLIYYSQIVNDFQKGDIAEGYSVSREKKESFPLTVTSAQKNPTAFYLCASSTALERNTGELFFGEGSRLTVL.

For this clonotype: A read error may be the cause here, since a much bigger clone is one base away. CDR3 coding DNA: TGCAGTGCTAGAGTCCCTGGGGTCGATGAGCAGTTCTTC. Translation: CSARVPGVDEQFF. The rearrangement uses TRBV20-1 and TRBJ2-1, with unresolved D. From germline, CDR1 is DFQATT and CDR2 SNEGSKA (reference sequence). The length of the CDR3 is 13 residues. The germline V and J ends were trimmed by 1 base and 8 bases, with 12 bases remaining between them.

This clonotype was picked up a small number of times. This rearrangement joins TRBV10-3 to TRBJ1-5; D uncertain. The V end was cut by 2 bases, the J end by 0 bases, with 5 bases between. This CDR3 has 14 amino acids. Germline V lookup: CDR1 ENHRY, CDR2 SYGVKD. The CDR3 region has the DNA TGTGCCATCAGTGAGGTATCTAGCAATCAGCCCCAGCATTTT. This codes for CAISEVSSNQPQHF.

The table lists this clonotype with many counts. V and J are TRBV6-5 and TRBJ1-5; 9 nucleotides agree with TRBD1. Trimming took 6 bases from V and 5 from J; bases not matched to a gene: 5. This CDR3 has 14 amino acids. CDR1 MNHEY and CDR2 SVGAGI come from the germline V gene. The CDR3 spells CASRNRGLDQPQHF. The CDR3 nucleotides are TGTGCCAGCAGGAACAGGGGGCTGGATCAGCCCCAGCATTTT.

The rearrangement uses TRBV10-3 and TRBJ1-3; unclear D gene. The length of the CDR3 is 15 residues. V was clipped by 5 bases and J by 2 bases, with 13 bases between them. Germline CDR1 ENHRY, CDR2 SYGVKD. The CDR3 loop is CAISPEAVTGNTIYF. The CDR3 DNA reads TGTGCCATCAGTCCAGAGGCAGTGACTGGAAACACCATATATTTT.

The rearrangement uses TRBV7-2 and TRBJ2-7; D remains unclear. The CDR3 has 14 amino acids. Trimming removed 1 base at V and 6 bases at J, with 13 bases between. CDR1 is SGHTA, CDR2 FQGNSA, per germline. CDR3 in amino acids: CASSLVPELGEQYF. In nucleotides, the CDR3 is TGTGCCAGCAGCTTAGTCCCTGAATTGGGCGAGCAGTACTTC. Combining the CDR3 with reference TRBV7-2 and TRBJ2-7 gives the whole variable domain GAGVSQSPSNKVTEKGKDVELRCDPISGHTALYWYRQSLGQGLEFLIYFQGNSAPDKSGLPSDRFSAERTGGSVSTLTIQRTQQEDSAVYLCASSLVPELGEQYFGPGTRLTVT.

The genes are TRBV20-1 and TRBJ1-5; 8 nucleotides line up with TRBD1. The ends lost 6 bases at V and 7 bases at J; junction bases unmatched: 8. The CDR3 runs to 13 residues. The germline CDR1 and CDR2 sequences are DFQATT and SNEGSKA (reference sequence). CDR3 nucleotide sequence: TGCAGTGCCTTGGACAGGGCCCAACAGCCCCAGCATTTT. Protein sequence: CSALDRAQQPQHF.

This chain links TRBV29-1 with TRBJ2-5, with 11 bases that match TRBD2. Losses at the gene ends were 6 bases for V and 7 bases for J; bases not matched to a gene: 16. The CDR3 length is 16 residues. Germline V gene sequence: CDR1 SQVTM, CDR2 ANQGSEA. In DNA form, the CDR3 reads TGCAGCGTGGTGGGCTCGGGACTAGCGGCTACGGGGACCCAGTACTTC. Translated, it gives CSVVGSGLAATGTQYF.

This clonotype was counted ten times or more. This chain links TRBV7-6 with TRBJ2-2; the D is unclear. The CDR3 runs 14 residues. V lost 4 bases and J lost 2, with 8 bases in between. Germline assignment: CDR1 SGHVS and CDR2 FNYEAQ. In nucleotides, the CDR3 is TGTGCCAGCAGCTCCGCACTAAACACCGGGGAGCTGTTTTTT. Its protein product is CASSSALNTGELFF.

This clonotype was picked up many times. The genes are TRBV11-2 and TRBJ2-2; D unclear. Germline lookup yields CDR1 SGHAT and CDR2 FQNNGV. The CDR3 runs 15 residues. Trimming shortened V by 1 base and J by 1 base, and 7 bases separated the two germline ends. The chain's CDR3 is CASSLVTQNTGELFF. In DNA form, the CDR3 reads TGTGCCAGCAGCTTAGTGACCCAGAACACCGGGGAGCTGTTTTTT.

The chain links TRBV20-1 to TRBJ1-1, with 7 bases that match TRBD1. The CDR3 runs 14 residues. CDR1 and CDR2 from the germline V gene are DFQATT and SNEGSKA (reference sequence). Trimming at V came to 3 bases and at J to 2 bases, leaving 6 bases not matched to a gene. CDR3 in DNA: TGCAGTGCTAGCAGGGGGGTCCGAAACACTGAAGCTTTCTTT. Residues: CSASRGVRNTEAFF.

In this sample, this clonotype turned up a few times. The chain recombines TRBV6-5 with TRBJ2-3; 9 nucleotides line up with TRBD2. Germline V gene data show CDR1 as MNHEY and CDR2 as SVGAGI. The CDR3 runs 16 residues. Trimming removed 1 base from V and 1 base from J; junction bases left unmatched: 3. CDR3 sequence (DNA): TGTGCCAGCAGTTACTATAGGACTAGCGGCACAGATACGCAGTATTTT. As protein: CASSYYRTSGTDTQYF.

The chain uses TRBV6-1 and TRBJ2-7; TRBD2 might be the D (5 bases). Trimming removed 2 bases at V and 0 bases at J, with 20 bases between. The CDR3 loop spans 18 amino acids. Germline V gene lookup returns CDR1 MNHNS and CDR2 SASEGT. For the CDR3, the DNA is TGTGCCAGCAGTGAATTTGTGACTACCGCTCTTCGCTCCTACGAGCAGTACTTC. Translated: CASSEFVTTALRSYEQYF.

This clonotype came up once. This rearrangement joins TRBV2 to TRBJ1-3; 7 bases match TRBD1. Losses at the gene ends were 6 bases for V and 11 bases for J; bases not matched to a gene: 7. The CDR3 loop spans 12 amino acids. Germline V CDR1 and CDR2: SNHLY, FYNNEI. The CDR3 sequence: CASSPGQEAIYF. The CDR3 coding sequence is TGTGCCAGCAGCCCTGGACAGGAAGCCATATATTTT.

This clonotype was recorded a few times. This rearrangement joins TRBV29-1 to TRBJ1-1; D perhaps matches TRBD1 (5 bases). This CDR3 has 14 amino acids. V lost 7 bases to trimming and J lost 0 bases, with 15 bases between them. Germline V gives CDR1 SQVTM, CDR2 ANQGSEA. CDR3 sequence: CSAQQGGVNTEAFF. The CDR3 nucleotides are TGCAGCGCCCAGCAGGGAGGGGTGAACACTGAAGCTTTCTTT.

This clonotype occurred a few times. The V gene is TRBV11-2, the J gene TRBJ1-4; a weak D match, TRBD1 (5 bases). V lost 2 bases to trimming and J lost 0 bases, with 10 bases between them. Germline-derived CDR1 and CDR2 are SGHAT and FQNNGV. The CDR3 runs to 16 residues. Here the CDR3 reads CASSLRPGTTNEKLFF. The CDR3 DNA is TGTGCCAGCAGCTTAAGGCCAGGGACAACTAATGAAAAACTGTTTTTT.

This clonotype has at least ten counts. The V and J genes are TRBV5-6 and TRBJ2-3; D gene uncertain. Germline-derived CDR1 and CDR2 are SGHDT and YYEEEE. V gave up 0 bases and J gave up 2 bases, with 1 base separating them. This CDR3 is built from 12 residues. The CDR3 loop reads CASSLDTDTQYF. The CDR3 DNA reads TGTGCCAGCAGCTTGGACACAGATACGCAGTATTTT.

This clonotype was found a few times. The chain combines TRBV7-6 with TRBJ2-3, with 12 bases aligning to TRBD2. The CDR3 runs 17 residues. Looked up from germline, CDR1 is SGHVS and CDR2 is FNYEAQ. Trimming cost V 2 bases and J 2 bases; bases outside gene matches: 5. DNA for the CDR3: TGTGCCAGCAGCTTACTAGCGGGAGGGCCGAACACAGATACGCAGTATTTT. This codes for CASSLLAGGPNTDTQYF.

This clonotype has more than one count but fewer than ten. The chain employs TRBV4-2 and TRBJ2-7; 7 bases match TRBD2. Looked up from germline, CDR1 is LGHNA and CDR2 is YNFKEQ. V trimming: 0 bases; J trimming: 4 bases; junction bases outside the gene matches: 12. The CDR3 spans 17 residues. The CDR3 DNA is TGTGCCAGCAGCCAAGAACCACCCAGCGGGGAACTATACGAGCAGTACTTC. As protein: CASSQEPPSGELYEQYF.

The chain carries TRBV28 and TRBJ1-1, with D possibly being TRBD1 (5 bases). This CDR3 spans 11 amino acids. Germline V lookup: CDR1 MDHEN, CDR2 SYDVKM. Trimming removed 6 bases at V and 11 bases at J, with 13 bases between. CDR3 coding DNA: TGTGCCAGCAGAGCAGGGTGGGAGGCTTTCTTT. This codes for CASRAGWEAFF.